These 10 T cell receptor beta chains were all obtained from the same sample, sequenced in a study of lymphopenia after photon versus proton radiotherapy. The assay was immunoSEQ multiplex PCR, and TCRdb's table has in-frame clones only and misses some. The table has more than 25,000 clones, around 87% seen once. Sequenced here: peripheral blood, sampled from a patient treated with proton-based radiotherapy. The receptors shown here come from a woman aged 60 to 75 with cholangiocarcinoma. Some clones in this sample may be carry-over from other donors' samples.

CDR3 coding DNA: TGTGCTAGTGGATTCGGGGGAACAGATACGCAGTATTTT. Protein product: CASGFGGTDTQYF. The rearrangement joins TRBV12-5 to TRBJ2-3, with a tentative D call TRBD2 (6 bases). The V end was cut by 6 bases, the J end by 3 bases, with 10 bases between. Germline CDR1 LGHNT, CDR2 FRNRAP. The CDR3 is 13 amino acids.

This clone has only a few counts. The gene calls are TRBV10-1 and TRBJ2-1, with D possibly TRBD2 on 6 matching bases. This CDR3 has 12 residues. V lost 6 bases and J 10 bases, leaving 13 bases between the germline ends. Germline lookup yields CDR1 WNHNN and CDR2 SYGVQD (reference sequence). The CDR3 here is CASSPGGFEQFF. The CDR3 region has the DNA TGCGCCAGCAGCCCTGGGGGGTTCGAGCAGTTCTTC.

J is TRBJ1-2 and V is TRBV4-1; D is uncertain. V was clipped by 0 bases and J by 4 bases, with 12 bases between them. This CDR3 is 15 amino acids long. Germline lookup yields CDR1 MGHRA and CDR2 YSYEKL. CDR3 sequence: CASSQEGFGSYGYTF. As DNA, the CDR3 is TGCGCCAGCAGCCAAGAAGGGTTCGGGTCCTATGGCTACACCTTC.

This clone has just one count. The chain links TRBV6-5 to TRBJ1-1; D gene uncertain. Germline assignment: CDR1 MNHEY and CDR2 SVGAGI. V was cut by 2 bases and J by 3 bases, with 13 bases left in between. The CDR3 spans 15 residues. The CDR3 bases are TGTGCCAGCAGTTACCAAGTTGTCCTGCACACTGAAGCTTTCTTT. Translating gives CASSYQVVLHTEAFF.

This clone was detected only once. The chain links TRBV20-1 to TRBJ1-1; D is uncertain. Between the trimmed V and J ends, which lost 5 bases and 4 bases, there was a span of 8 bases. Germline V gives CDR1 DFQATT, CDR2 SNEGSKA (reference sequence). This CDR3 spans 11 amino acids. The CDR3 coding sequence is TGCAGTGCTGGAAGGATCACTGAAGCTTTCTTT. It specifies CSAGRITEAFF.

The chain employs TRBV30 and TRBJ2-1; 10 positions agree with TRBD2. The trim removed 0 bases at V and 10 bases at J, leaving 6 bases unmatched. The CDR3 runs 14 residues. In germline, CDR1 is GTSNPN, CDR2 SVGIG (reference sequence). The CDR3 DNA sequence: TGTGCCTGGAGTGTACAAAGCGGGAGGGGGGAGCAGTTCTTC. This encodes CAWSVQSGRGEQFF.

As DNA, the CDR3 is TGTGCCAGCAGCTTACTAGGGGATACGCAGTATTTT. Translating it yields CASSLLGDTQYF. The V and J genes are TRBV7-8 and TRBJ2-3, with unresolved D. Germline CDR1 and CDR2: SGHVS and FQNEAQ. The CDR3 covers 12 residues. Deletions cut 2 bases from V and 6 bases from J, with 6 bases between.

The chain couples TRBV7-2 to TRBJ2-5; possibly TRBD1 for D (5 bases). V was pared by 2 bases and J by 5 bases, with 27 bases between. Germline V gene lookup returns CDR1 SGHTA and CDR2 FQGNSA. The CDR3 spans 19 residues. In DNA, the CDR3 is TGTGCCAGCAGCTTAAGCCAGGGTTTGATCGACAATCCCGTCGAGACCCAGTACTTC. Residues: CASSLSQGLIDNPVETQYF.

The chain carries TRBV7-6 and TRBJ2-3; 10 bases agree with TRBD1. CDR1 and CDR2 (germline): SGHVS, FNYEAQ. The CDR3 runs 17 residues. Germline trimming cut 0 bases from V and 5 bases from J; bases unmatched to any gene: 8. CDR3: CASSLAGQGYIGDTQYF. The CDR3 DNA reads TGTGCCAGCAGCTTAGCGGGACAGGGGTATATAGGAGATACGCAGTATTTT.

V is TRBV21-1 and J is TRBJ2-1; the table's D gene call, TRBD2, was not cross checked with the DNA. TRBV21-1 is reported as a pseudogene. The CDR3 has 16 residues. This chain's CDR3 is CASSQMGSPSYNEQFF. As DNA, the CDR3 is TGTGCCAGCAGCCAAATGGGGAGCCCCTCCTACAATGAGCAGTTCTTC.